The 21 T cell receptor beta chains given below trace back to one sample, sequenced in a study of CXCR3-negative and CXCR3-positive naive CD8 T cells. Broader study findings: Naive CXCR3-positive cells had TRB CDR3s more hydrophobic than those of CXCR3-negative naive cells.

No cognate antigen is known for these TCRs. All TRB cDNA libraries came from 5' RACE performed with UMI labels. TCRdb reprocessed the 5' RACE reads and keeps a single row for each CDR3 protein, giving no DNA. Here the sample table reports about 4,700 distinct CDR3 sequences. What was sequenced was naive CXCR3+ CD8+ T cells from blood. Regarding subset: CD45RO-CCR7+CD27+CD95- naive CD8+ T cells expressing CXCR3 (TNR3+). These receptors were collected from a human donor in good health. Some clones in this sample may be carry-over from other donors' samples.

The chain carries TRBV29-1 and TRBJ2-2; TCRdb gives TRBD1 as the D gene, but with no DNA this cannot be confirmed. The CDR3 runs to 14 residues. Germline lookup yields CDR1 SQVTM and CDR2 ANQGSEA. CDR3 in amino acids: CSVETGQNTGELFF.

The chain employs TRBV7-8 and TRBJ2-1; TCRdb indicates TRBD1, and absent DNA this call remains unverified. Germline-derived CDR1 and CDR2 are SGHVS and FQNEAQ. The length of the CDR3 is 15 residues. This chain's CDR3 is CASSLAKAGANEQFF.

V gene TRBV29-1 combines with J gene TRBJ2-1; TCRdb returns TRBD2, unconfirmable since there is no DNA. Germline lookup yields CDR1 SQVTM and CDR2 ANQGSEA. The CDR3 has 17 amino acids. The CDR3 loop is CSVEGEGPTRLYNEQFF.

The chain couples TRBV6-6 to TRBJ2-7; TCRdb indicates TRBD1, and absent DNA this call remains unverified. Germline CDR1 reads MNHNY; CDR2 reads SVGAGI (reference sequence). The CDR3 sequence is 15 residues long. The CDR3 spells CASRAKGQGSYEQYF.

In terms of frequency, this clonotype is medium-sized. The chain employs TRBV29-1 and TRBJ1-4; TCRdb's D call, TRBD1, is unchecked because there is no DNA. Germline assignment: CDR1 SQVTM and CDR2 ANQGSEA. This CDR3 is built from 12 residues. The CDR3 sequence is CSVDSVGQKLFF. The entire variable domain, with the rest obtained from reference TRBV29-1 and TRBJ1-4, is as follows: SAVISQKPSRDICQRGTSLTIQCQVDSQVTMMFWYRQQPGQSLTLIATANQGSEATYESGFVIDKFPISRPNLTFSTLTVSNMSPEDSSIYLCSVDSVGQKLFFGSGTQLSVL.

Judged by frequency, this clonotype is medium-sized. V usage is TRBV13 and J usage is TRBJ1-2; the TCRdb call, TRBD1, lacks DNA for checking. Germline CDR1 reads PRHDT; CDR2 reads FYEKMQ (reference sequence). This CDR3 has 16 amino acids. This CDR3 is CASSASRAGAWDGYTF.

This chain uses TRBV4-2 with TRBJ2-3; lacking DNA, the TRBD1 call made by TCRdb goes unchecked. The germline V gene has CDR1 LGHNA and CDR2 YNFKEQ. The CDR3 runs to 16 residues. The CDR3 spells CASSPPPFVNTDTQYF.

The rearrangement uses TRBV6-2 or TRBV6-3 and TRBJ2-6. Germline V gives CDR1 MNHEY, CDR2 SVGEGT. The CDR3 runs 12 residues. This CDR3 is CASNSGANVLTF.

Measured by frequency, this clonotype is medium-sized. The chain is built from TRBV29-1 and TRBJ1-4; TCRdb's D call, TRBD1, is unchecked because there is no DNA. This CDR3 is built from 14 residues. Germline CDR1 and CDR2: SQVTM and ANQGSEA. This CDR3 is CSVEETGEGEKLFF.

Measured by frequency, this clonotype is medium-sized. J is TRBJ1-1 and V is TRBV29-1. This CDR3 has 12 amino acids. The V gene's germline CDR1 is SQVTM and CDR2 ANQGSEA. This CDR3 reads CSVGWGNTEAFF.

This clonotype counts as medium-sized (0.01 to 0.1%) by frequency. The V call is TRBV11-2, the J call TRBJ2-3; TCRdb selects TRBD2, and the lack of DNA leaves this call unchecked. Per the germline V gene, CDR1 is SGHAT and CDR2 is FQNNGV. This CDR3 comprises 16 residues. Here the CDR3 reads CASSLLAGLPEDTQYF.

This chain uses TRBV19 with TRBJ2-2; absent DNA, TCRdb's TRBD1 call cannot be checked. The CDR3 loop spans 16 amino acids. Looked up from germline, CDR1 is LNHDA and CDR2 is SQIVND (reference sequence). The chain's CDR3 is CASSPAGGRGTGELFF. The full variable domain, with the rest looked up from reference TRBV19 and TRBJ2-2, is DGGITQSPKYLFRKEGQNVTLSCEQNLNHDAMYWYRQDPGQGLRLIYYSQIVNDFQKGDIAEGYSVSREKKESFPLTVTSAQKNPTAFYLCASSPAGGRGTGELFFGEGSRLTVL.

The J gene is TRBJ2-3, the V gene TRBV7-9; TCRdb gives TRBD1 as the D gene, but with no DNA this cannot be confirmed. The CDR3 consists of 14 residues. Looked up from germline, CDR1 is SEHNR and CDR2 is FQNEAQ (reference sequence). CDR3 residues: CASSAPNPSDTQYF.

The chain links TRBV29-1 to TRBJ2-1; TCRdb designates TRBD2, a call that cannot be tested without DNA. Looked up from germline, CDR1 is SQVTM and CDR2 is ANQGSEA. The CDR3 is made up of 14 amino acids. The CDR3 loop reads CSVEGSRGGGEQFF.

J is TRBJ2-3 and V is TRBV11-2; TCRdb's D call, TRBD2, is unchecked because there is no DNA. The germline V gene has CDR1 SGHAT and CDR2 FQNNGV. This CDR3 is built from 16 residues. This CDR3 reads CASSRPGLAETDTQYF.

The chain combines TRBV7-9 with TRBJ1-1; TCRdb outputs TRBD1, but without DNA this stays unchecked. The CDR3 is made up of 15 amino acids. The germline V gene encodes CDR1 SEHNR and CDR2 FQNEAQ (reference sequence). The CDR3 sequence: CASSVSQGLFDEAFF.

This clonotype is medium-sized by frequency. The genes are TRBV29-1 and TRBJ2-1. Germline CDR1 and CDR2: SQVTM and ANQGSEA. The CDR3 extends over 12 amino acids. The CDR3 reads CSVEEVQIEQFF.

The chain joins TRBV18 to TRBJ2-7. CDR3 size: 14 residues. Germline-derived CDR1 and CDR2 are KGHSH and LQKENI. The CDR3 here is CASSPFEFDYEQYF.

This chain links TRBV27 with TRBJ2-7; TCRdb indicates TRBD2, and absent DNA this call remains unverified. The CDR3 is made up of 13 amino acids. Per the germline V gene, CDR1 is MNHEY and CDR2 is SMNVEV (reference sequence). The CDR3 loop is CASSFQAPYEQYF.

According to its frequency, this clonotype is medium-sized. This chain uses TRBV27 with TRBJ1-4; TCRdb's D call of TRBD1 is untestable without DNA. The germline gives CDR1 MNHEY, CDR2 SMNVEV (reference sequence). The CDR3 covers 14 residues. This CDR3 reads CASSPPGGKEKLFF.

The rearrangement links TRBV11-2 to TRBJ1-5; without DNA, the TCRdb call of TRBD1 cannot be checked. Germline CDR1 reads SGHAT; CDR2 reads FQNNGV. The CDR3 length is 20 residues. CDR3 region: CASSPPKGTAVPLRNQPQHF. Full variable domain (outside the CDR3, taken from reference TRBV11-2 and TRBJ1-5): EAGVAQSPRYKIIEKRQSVAFWCNPISGHATLYWYQQILGQGPKLLIQFQNNGVVDDSQLPKDRFSAERLKGVDSTLKIQPAKLEDSAVYLCASSPPKGTAVPLRNQPQHFGDGTRLSIL.